Given below is one TCR beta chain in context. This entry comes from a study of T cell changes during pregnancy in multiple sclerosis. Repertoires were generated with immunoSEQ multiplex PCR, while TCRdb's copy carries only in-frame clones and drops some. The sample includes roughly 100,000 clones, roughly 91% of them seen just once. The starting material was peripheral blood, obtained after pregnancy. This sequence originates from a female donor in good health, enrolled as a control in a pregnancy study.

As DNA, the CDR3 is TGTGCCAGCAGCTTAGTTGCGACTGTAAACAATGAGCAGTTCTTC. Translated, it gives CASSLVATVNNEQFF. The chain employs TRBV7-2 and TRBJ2-1; no reliable D call. The CDR3 covers 15 residues. The germline V gene encodes CDR1 SGHTA and CDR2 FQGNSA. Trimming took off 1 base at V and 5 bases at J, with 12 bases between the two ends. The complete variable domain, with remaining parts taken from reference TRBV7-2 and TRBJ2-1, reads GAGVSQSPSNKVTEKGKDVELRCDPISGHTALYWYRQSLGQGLEFLIYFQGNSAPDKSGLPSDRFSAERTGGSVSTLTIQRTQQEDSAVYLCASSLVATVNNEQFFGPGTRLTVL.